The 9 T cell receptor beta chains given below trace back to one sample, sequenced in a study of cytomegalovirus exposure and HLA in healthy donors (TCRdb year 2017). The library was built by means of the immunoSEQ multiplex PCR assay. For the multiplex PCR, a mixture combining 60 forward primers for TCR Vbeta segments and 13 reverse primers for TCR Jbeta segments was used. Entries here come from immuneACCESS through TCRdb and include only in-frame sequences with V and J called. Some clones fail to appear in such tables; in the studies checked, an unresolved V gene covers under half of the shortfall, and the cause of the remainder is unknown. The sample profile shows some 200,000 clones; about 83% of them were found once. Roughly 15% of the sample is taken by the ten largest. Material: PBMCs. Source of these receptors: a man aged 35-49 years in good health and CMV-seronegative.

The chain joins TRBV5-1 to TRBJ1-2; TRBD1 aligns across 7 bases. With V trimmed by 1 base and J by 7 bases, 13 bases remained unmatched. The CDR3 extends over 16 amino acids. Germline CDR1 reads SGHRS; CDR2 reads YFSETQ. This CDR3 reads CASSLRADRASGGYTF. CDR3 bases: TGCGCCAGCAGCTTGCGGGCTGACAGGGCAAGCGGTGGCTACACCTTC.

The V and J genes are TRBV4-3 and TRBJ1-6; tentative D call: TRBD1 (6 bases). This CDR3 has 15 amino acids. V was trimmed by 0 bases and J by 8 bases, leaving 11 bases between them. CDR1 and CDR2 from the germline V gene are LGHNA and YSLEER. The CDR3 coding sequence is TGCGCCAGCAGCCAAGATCCGGACAGATATTCACCCCTCCACTTT. Its translation is CASSQDPDRYSPLHF.

This chain connects TRBV10-3 to TRBJ2-3, with 15 bases that match TRBD2. The ends lost 10 bases at V and 6 bases at J; junction bases unmatched: 11. Germline CDR1 reads ENHRY; CDR2 reads SYGVKD. This CDR3 has 16 residues. This chain's CDR3 is CATGDGLAGGQDTQYF. Here the CDR3 DNA reads TGTGCCACCGGAGACGGACTAGCGGGGGGGCAGGATACGCAGTATTTT.

The CDR3 nucleotides read TGTGCCAGCAGTCAGACACGGGGGTACGAGCAGTACTTC. This translates into CASSQTRGYEQYF. The V gene is TRBV6-5, the J gene TRBJ2-7, with D maybe TRBD2 (6 bases). Per germline, CDR1 MNHEY and CDR2 SVGAGI. Trimming pared 5 bases from V and 4 bases from J, leaving 12 bases between. The CDR3 extends over 13 amino acids.

About this clone itself: At one of its ends the junction is not consistent with the germline gene, which may arise from a read error. V and J are TRBV7-9 and TRBJ2-7, with D perhaps matching TRBD2 (5 bases). This CDR3 is 13 amino acids long. The V gene's germline CDR1 is SEHNR and CDR2 FQNEAQ (reference sequence). CDR3 nucleotide sequence: TGTGCCAGCAGCCTAGCTGGGAGATACGAGCAGTACTTC. Protein product: CASSLAGRYEQYF. Supplemented by reference TRBV7-9 and TRBJ2-7, the full variable domain reads DTGVSQNPRHKITKRGQNVTFRCDPISEHNRLYWYRQTLGQGPEFLTYFQNEAQLEKSRLLSDRFSAERPKGSFSTLEIQRTEQGDSAMYLCASSLAGRYEQYFGPGTRLTVT.

As concerns this clone: Other DNA sequences of this sample code for an identical CDR3. Written as DNA, the CDR3 is TGTGCCAGCAGCTTTTCCGGGACTTTCCTTTACAATGAGCAGTTCTTC. Protein product: CASSFSGTFLYNEQFF. The V gene is TRBV7-3, the J gene TRBJ2-1, with D possibly being TRBD2 (6 bases). The CDR3 runs 16 residues. V lost 3 bases, J lost 4 bases, and 16 bases lay in between. Germline V gene sequence: CDR1 SGHTA, CDR2 FQGTGA. Combining the CDR3 with reference TRBV7-3 and TRBJ2-1 gives the whole variable domain GAGVSQTPSNKVTEKGKYVELRCDPISGHTALYWYRQSLGQGPEFLIYFQGTGAADDSGLPNDRFFAVRPEGSVSTLKIQRTERGDSAVYLCASSFSGTFLYNEQFFGPGTRLTVL.

The rearrangement links TRBV11-3 to TRBJ2-5, with D possibly being TRBD2 (6 bases). CDR3 size: 14 residues. CDR1 is SGHNT and CDR2 is YENEEA in the germline V gene. V lost 1 base and J lost 5, with 11 bases in between. CDR3 protein: CASSLGSGEETQYF. CDR3 nucleotide sequence: TGTGCCAGCAGCTTAGGTTCGGGGGAGGAGACCCAGTACTTC. The entire variable domain, with the rest obtained from reference TRBV11-3 and TRBJ2-5, is as follows: EAGVVQSPRYKIIEKKQPVAFWCNPISGHNTLYWYLQNLGQGPELLIRYENEEAVDDSQLPKDRFSAERLKGVDSTLKIQPAELGDSAVYLCASSLGSGEETQYFGPGTRLLVL.

This clone was counted between two and nine times. The CDR3 sequence: CASSIGGEAFF. For the CDR3, the DNA is TGTGCCAGTAGTATTGGCGGTGAAGCTTTCTTT. V and J are TRBV19 and TRBJ1-1; the D is unclear. Germline V gene sequence: CDR1 LNHDA, CDR2 SQIVND (reference sequence). This CDR3 has 11 amino acids. The V end was cut by 3 bases, the J end by 7 bases, with 6 bases between.

The V call is TRBV19, the J call TRBJ1-3; unclear D gene. This CDR3 spans 13 amino acids. Germline values: CDR1 LNHDA, CDR2 SQIVND (reference sequence). V was cut by 3 bases and J by 2 bases, with 5 bases left in between. CDR3 DNA sequence: TGTGCCAGTAGTATCTTCCCTGGAAACACCATATATTTT. This encodes CASSIFPGNTIYF.